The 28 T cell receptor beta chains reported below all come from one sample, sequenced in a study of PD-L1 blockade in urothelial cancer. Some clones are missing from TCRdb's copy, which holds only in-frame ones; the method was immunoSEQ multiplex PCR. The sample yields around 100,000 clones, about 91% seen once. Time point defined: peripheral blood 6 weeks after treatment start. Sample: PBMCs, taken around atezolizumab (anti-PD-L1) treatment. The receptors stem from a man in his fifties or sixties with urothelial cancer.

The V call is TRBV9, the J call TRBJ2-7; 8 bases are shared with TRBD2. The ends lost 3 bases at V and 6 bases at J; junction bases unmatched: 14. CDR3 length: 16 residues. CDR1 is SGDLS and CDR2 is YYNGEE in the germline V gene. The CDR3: CASSDTARAGEREQYF. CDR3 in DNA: TGTGCCAGCAGCGACACTGCGAGAGCGGGAGAGCGCGAGCAGTACTTC.

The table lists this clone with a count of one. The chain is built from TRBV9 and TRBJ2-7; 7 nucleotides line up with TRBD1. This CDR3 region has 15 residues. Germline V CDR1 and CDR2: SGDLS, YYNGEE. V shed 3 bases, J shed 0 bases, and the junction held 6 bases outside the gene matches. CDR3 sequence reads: CASSASWDSSYEQYF. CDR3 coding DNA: TGTGCCAGCAGCGCTTCCTGGGACAGCTCCTACGAGCAGTACTTC.

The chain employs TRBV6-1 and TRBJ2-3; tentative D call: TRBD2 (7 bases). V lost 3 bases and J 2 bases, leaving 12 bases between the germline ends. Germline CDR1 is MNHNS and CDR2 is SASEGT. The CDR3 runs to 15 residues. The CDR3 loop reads CASSEGGGITDTQYF. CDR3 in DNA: TGTGCCAGCAGTGAGGGAGGGGGTATCACAGATACGCAGTATTTT.

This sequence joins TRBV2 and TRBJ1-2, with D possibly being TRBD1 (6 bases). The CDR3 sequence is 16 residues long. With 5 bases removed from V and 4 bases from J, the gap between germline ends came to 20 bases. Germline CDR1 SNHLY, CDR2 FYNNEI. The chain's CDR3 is CASSFFGGPRGYGYTF. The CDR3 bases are TGTGCCAGCAGTTTCTTCGGGGGGCCCCGGGGCTATGGCTACACCTTC.

In DNA form, the CDR3 reads TGTGCCAGCAGCTTGGGTGGCAATCAGGACACTGAAGCTTTCTTT. It yields the protein CASSLGGNQDTEAFF. The chain has TRBV5-4 and TRBJ1-1; D not certain. The germline gives CDR1 SGHNT, CDR2 YYREEE (reference sequence). V was clipped by 0 bases and J by 3 bases, with 12 bases between them. The CDR3 consists of 15 residues.

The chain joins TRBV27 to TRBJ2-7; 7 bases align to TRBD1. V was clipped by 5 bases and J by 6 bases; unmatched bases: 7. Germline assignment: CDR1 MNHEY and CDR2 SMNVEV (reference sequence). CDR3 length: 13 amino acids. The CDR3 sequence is CASSPADRAEQYF. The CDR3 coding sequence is TGTGCCAGCAGTCCGGCCGACAGGGCCGAGCAGTACTTC.

The CDR3 nucleotides are TGTGCCAGCAGTGAAGGTGACATACAGGGTATCTATGGCTACACCTTC. This sequence encodes CASSEGDIQGIYGYTF. This rearrangement joins TRBV6-1 to TRBJ1-2; D perhaps matches TRBD1 (6 bases). This CDR3 has 16 residues. Trimming took off 1 base at V and 4 bases at J, with 16 bases between the two ends. CDR1 and CDR2 (germline): MNHNS, SASEGT.

As DNA, the CDR3 is TGTGCCAGCACGAGACAGGGGAACACTGAAGCTTTCTTT. It translates to CASTRQGNTEAFF. V is TRBV27 and J is TRBJ1-1; 7 nucleotides line up with TRBD1. V lost 7 bases, J lost 1 base, and 3 bases stayed unmatched. CDR3 length: 13 residues. Germline values: CDR1 MNHEY, CDR2 SMNVEV (reference sequence).

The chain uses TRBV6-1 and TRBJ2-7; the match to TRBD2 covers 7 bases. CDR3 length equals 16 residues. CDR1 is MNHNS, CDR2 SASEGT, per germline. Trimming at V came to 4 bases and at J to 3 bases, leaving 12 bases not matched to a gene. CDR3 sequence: CASSGVNLGGDYEQYF. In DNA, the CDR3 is TGTGCCAGCAGTGGTGTCAATCTGGGGGGGGACTACGAGCAGTACTTC.

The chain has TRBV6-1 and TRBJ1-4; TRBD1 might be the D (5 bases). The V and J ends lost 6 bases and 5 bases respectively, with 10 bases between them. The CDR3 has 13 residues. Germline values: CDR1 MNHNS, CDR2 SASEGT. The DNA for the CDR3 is TGTGCCAGCAGCTATAACAGGAATGAAAAACTGTTTTTT. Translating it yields CASSYNRNEKLFF.

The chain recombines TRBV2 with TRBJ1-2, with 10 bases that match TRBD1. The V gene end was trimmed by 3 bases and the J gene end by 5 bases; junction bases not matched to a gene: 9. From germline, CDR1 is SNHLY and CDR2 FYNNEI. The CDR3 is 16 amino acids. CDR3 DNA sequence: TGTGCCAGCAGTGACGCTCCAGGACAGGGGGTTTATGGCTACACCTTC. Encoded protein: CASSDAPGQGVYGYTF.

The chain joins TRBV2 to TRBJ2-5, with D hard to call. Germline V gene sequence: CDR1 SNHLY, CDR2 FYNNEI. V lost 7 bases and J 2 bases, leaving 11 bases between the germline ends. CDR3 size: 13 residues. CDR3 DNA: TGTGCCAGCAAATTTCAGATACAAGAGACCCAGTACTTC. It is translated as CASKFQIQETQYF. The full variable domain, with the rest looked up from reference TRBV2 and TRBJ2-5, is EPEVTQTPSHQVTQMGQEVILRCVPISNHLYFYWYRQILGQKVEFLVSFYNNEISEKSEIFDDQFSVERPDGSNFTLKIRSTKLEDSAMYFCASKFQIQETQYFGPGTRLLVL.

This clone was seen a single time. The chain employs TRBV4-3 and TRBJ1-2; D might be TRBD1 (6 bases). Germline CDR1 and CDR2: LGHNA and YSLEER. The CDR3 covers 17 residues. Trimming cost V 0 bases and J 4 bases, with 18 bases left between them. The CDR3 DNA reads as TGCGCCAGCAGCCAAGATCGATGGAAAGGACAGAGCTATGGCTACACCTTC. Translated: CASSQDRWKGQSYGYTF.

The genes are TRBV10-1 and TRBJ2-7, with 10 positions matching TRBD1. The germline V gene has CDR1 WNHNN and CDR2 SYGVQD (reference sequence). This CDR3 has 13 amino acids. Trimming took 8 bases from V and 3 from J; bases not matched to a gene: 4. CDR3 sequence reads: CASARDRGYEQYF. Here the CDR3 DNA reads TGCGCCAGCGCCAGGGACAGGGGCTACGAGCAGTACTTC.

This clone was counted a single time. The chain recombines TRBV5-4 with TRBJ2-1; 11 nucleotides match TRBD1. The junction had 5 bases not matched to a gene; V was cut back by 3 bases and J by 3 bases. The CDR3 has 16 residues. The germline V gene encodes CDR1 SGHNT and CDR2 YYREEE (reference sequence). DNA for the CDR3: TGTGCCAGCAGCTCCGGACAGGGGGCTCTCTACAATGAGCAGTTCTTC. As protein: CASSSGQGALYNEQFF.

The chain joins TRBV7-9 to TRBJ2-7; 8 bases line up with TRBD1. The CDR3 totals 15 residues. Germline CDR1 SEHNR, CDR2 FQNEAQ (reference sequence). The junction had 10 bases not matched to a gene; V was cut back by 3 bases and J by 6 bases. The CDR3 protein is CASSFRQGTHVEQYF. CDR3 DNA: TGTGCCAGCAGCTTCCGACAGGGGACCCACGTCGAGCAGTACTTC. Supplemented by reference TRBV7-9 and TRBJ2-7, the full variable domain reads DTGVSQNPRHKITKRGQNVTFRCDPISEHNRLYWYRQTLGQGPEFLTYFQNEAQLEKSRLLSDRFSAERPKGSFSTLEIQRTEQGDSAMYLCASSFRQGTHVEQYFGPGTRLTVT.

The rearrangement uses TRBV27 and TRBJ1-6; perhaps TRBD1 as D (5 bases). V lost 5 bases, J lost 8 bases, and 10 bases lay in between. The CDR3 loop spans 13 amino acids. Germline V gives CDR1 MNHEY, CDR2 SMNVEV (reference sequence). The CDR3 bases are TGTGCCAGCAGTCCGTGGGGCGATTCACCCCTCCACTTT. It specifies CASSPWGDSPLHF.

CDR3 nucleotide sequence: TGTGCCAGCAGCCAAGAGACAGTCTCTGGGGCCAACGTCCTGACTTTC. It encodes CASSQETVSGANVLTF. J is TRBJ2-6 and V is TRBV4-2, with D perhaps matching TRBD1 (5 bases). CDR3 length: 16 residues. Between the trimmed V and J ends, which lost 0 bases and 0 bases, there was a span of 6 bases. CDR1 and CDR2 (germline): LGHNA, YNFKEQ.

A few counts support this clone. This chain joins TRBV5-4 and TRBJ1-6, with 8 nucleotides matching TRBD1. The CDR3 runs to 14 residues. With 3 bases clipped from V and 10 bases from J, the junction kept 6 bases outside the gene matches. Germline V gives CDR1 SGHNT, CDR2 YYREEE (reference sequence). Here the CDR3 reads CASSSETGGSPLHF. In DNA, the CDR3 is TGTGCCAGCAGCTCGGAAACAGGGGGATCACCCCTCCACTTT.

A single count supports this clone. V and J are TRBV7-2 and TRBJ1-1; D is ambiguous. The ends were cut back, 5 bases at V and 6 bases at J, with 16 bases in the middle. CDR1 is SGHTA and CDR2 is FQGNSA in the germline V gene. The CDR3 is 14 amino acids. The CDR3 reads CASSRGERSAEAFF. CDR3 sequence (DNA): TGTGCCAGCAGCCGTGGAGAGCGGTCCGCTGAAGCTTTCTTT.

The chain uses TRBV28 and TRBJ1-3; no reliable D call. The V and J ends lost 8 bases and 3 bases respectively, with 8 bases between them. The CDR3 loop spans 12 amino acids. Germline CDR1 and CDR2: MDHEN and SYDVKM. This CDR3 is CASGLIGNTIYF. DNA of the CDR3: TGTGCCAGCGGACTGATTGGAAACACCATATATTTT.

The CDR3 DNA reads TGTGCCACCAAGGGGGTATTTAGCACAGATACGCAGTATTTT. Translation gives CATKGVFSTDTQYF. This chain uses TRBV6-1 with TRBJ2-3; weak D call: TRBD1 (6 bases). The V end was cut by 10 bases, the J end by 0 bases, with 14 bases between. This CDR3 region has 14 residues. Looked up from germline, CDR1 is MNHNS and CDR2 is SASEGT.

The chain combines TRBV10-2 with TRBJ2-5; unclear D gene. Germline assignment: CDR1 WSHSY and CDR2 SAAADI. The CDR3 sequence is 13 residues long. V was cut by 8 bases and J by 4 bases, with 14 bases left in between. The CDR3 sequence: CASAGSMGETQYF. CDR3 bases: TGCGCCAGCGCCGGGTCTATGGGAGAGACCCAGTACTTC.

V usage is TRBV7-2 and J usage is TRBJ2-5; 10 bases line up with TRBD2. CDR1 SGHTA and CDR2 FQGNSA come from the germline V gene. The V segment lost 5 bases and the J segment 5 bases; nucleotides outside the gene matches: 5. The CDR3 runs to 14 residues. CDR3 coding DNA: TGTGCCAGCAGCCTAGATAGCGGGAGGGAGACCCAGTACTTC. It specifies CASSLDSGRETQYF.

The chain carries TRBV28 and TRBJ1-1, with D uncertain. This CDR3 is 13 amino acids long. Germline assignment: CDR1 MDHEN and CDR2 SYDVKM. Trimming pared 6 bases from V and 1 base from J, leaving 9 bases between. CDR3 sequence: CASRVQANTEAFF. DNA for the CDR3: TGTGCCAGCAGGGTCCAAGCGAACACTGAAGCTTTCTTT.

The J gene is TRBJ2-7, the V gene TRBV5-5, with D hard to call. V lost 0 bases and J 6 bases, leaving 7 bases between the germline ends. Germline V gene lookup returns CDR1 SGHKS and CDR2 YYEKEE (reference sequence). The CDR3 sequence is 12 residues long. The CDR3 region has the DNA TGTGCCAGCAGCTTGGCCCAGGCCGAGCAGTACTTC. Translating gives CASSLAQAEQYF.

The CDR3 loop reads CASSLTGLQEQYF. CDR3 nucleotide sequence: TGTGCCAGCAGCTTGACAGGGTTGCAGGAGCAGTACTTC. The V and J genes are TRBV7-2 and TRBJ2-7, with 7 bases identical to TRBD1. The CDR3 runs 13 residues. The J segment lost 7 bases and the V segment lost 3 bases, leaving 6 bases of the junction unmatched. CDR1 and CDR2 from the germline V gene are SGHTA and FQGNSA.

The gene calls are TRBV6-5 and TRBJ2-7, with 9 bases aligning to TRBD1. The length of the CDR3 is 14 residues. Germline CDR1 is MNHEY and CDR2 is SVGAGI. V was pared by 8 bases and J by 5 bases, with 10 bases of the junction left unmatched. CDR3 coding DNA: TGTGCCAGCGGGGGGGGGACAGGGCTCCACGAGCAGTACTTC. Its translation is CASGGGTGLHEQYF.